Listed here is a single T cell receptor beta chain. Its recognized antigen is unknown. Per-base quality was not reported, and no clone a single base away is much larger than it. This sample stems from a study of T cell changes during pregnancy in multiple sclerosis (dated by TCRdb to about 2019). About the investigation overall: The study examined how the T cell repertoire changed over the course of pregnancy in women with multiple sclerosis.

Libraries were made using the immunoSEQ multiplex PCR assay. TCRdb holds this immuneACCESS table with in-frame rearrangements only. Some clones are missing; in checked studies, unresolved V genes explain under half, and the rest has no known cause. The sample data list under 95,000 clones, and around 90% of these were observed just once. Approximately 0.44% of the sample comes from the top ten. Reading from cysteine to phenylalanine, the CDR3 counts 15 amino acids. Only the CDR3 DNA stays, 45 bases, in frame from base 1. The germline V gene encodes CDR1 SGHNT and CDR2 YYREEE (reference sequence). From V the trimming removes 4 bases and from J it removes 9 bases, while the gene matches leave 6 bases of the junction unaccounted for.

The sample consisted of CD4+ T cells from peripheral blood mononuclear cells, taken before pregnancy. The clonotype comes from a female donor with multiple sclerosis, enrolled in a pregnancy study. The chain is assembled from TRBV5-4 and TRBJ2-1; TRBD2 lines up with 14 middle nucleotides. The nucleotide sequence is TGTGCCAGCAGCCCGGGACTAGCGGGAGACCGTGAGCAGTTCTTC. This encodes CASSPGLAGDREQFF.